These T cell receptor beta chains were read from a single sample in a study of post-analysis software for immune sequencing data. One entry per CDR3 protein, called by TCRdb with MiXCR from the PCR reads. Seen here are hundreds of thousands of distinct CDR3 sequences, about 44% observed once, and the top ten hold under 2%. Sequenced input: blood. Every receptor here comes from a girl between 5 and 17 years old with multiple sclerosis. Each CDR3 is given without its conserved first and last residue.

v_call: TRBV29-1; j_call: TRBJ2-7; cdr3_aa: SARPGPYSYEQY
v_call: TRBV4-1; j_call: TRBJ2-1; cdr3_aa: ASSQAPTFSYNEQF
v_call: TRBV12-3/TRBV12-4; j_call: TRBJ2-4; cdr3_aa: ASRSWGREDIQY
v_call: TRBV18; j_call: TRBJ2-7; cdr3_aa: ASSPGEAYEQY
v_call: TRBV12-3/TRBV12-4; j_call: TRBJ2-1; cdr3_aa: ASSLTQQGIEQF
v_call: TRBV6-5; j_call: TRBJ2-1; cdr3_aa: ASSYSTTGFESKQF
v_call: TRBV9; j_call: TRBJ2-7; cdr3_aa: ASSVGGQY
v_call: TRBV5-1; j_call: TRBJ2-1; cdr3_aa: ASSLTGLAAEQF
v_call: TRBV20-1; j_call: TRBJ1-2; cdr3_aa: SATAPTGYGYT
v_call: TRBV12-3/TRBV12-4; j_call: -; cdr3_aa: ASSSVHEQY
v_call: TRBV12-3/TRBV12-4; j_call: TRBJ2-3; cdr3_aa: ASSSPGVVAGARYRTDTQY
v_call: TRBV12-3/TRBV12-4; j_call: TRBJ2-1; cdr3_aa: ASSSGYSNEQF
v_call: TRBV23-1; j_call: TRBJ2-7; cdr3_aa: ASSLKYFFLSSYEQY
v_call: TRBV5-1; j_call: TRBJ2-3; cdr3_aa: ASSLFSGAVPTDTQY
v_call: TRBV25-1; j_call: TRBJ2-1; cdr3_aa: ASSSRNEQF
v_call: TRBV12-3/TRBV12-4; j_call: TRBJ2-7; cdr3_aa: ASSLELGPYEQY
v_call: TRBV20-1; j_call: TRBJ2-1; cdr3_aa: SARRADTYNEQF